These T cell receptor beta chains were read from a single sample in a study of CD8 T cells in ankylosing spondylitis. TCRdb re-analysed the 5' RACE reads in MiXCR, keeping a single row per CDR3 protein. The table lists roughly 190,000 distinct CDR3 sequences, about 13% of them singletons. Source material: blood, either unsorted or a sorted T cell fraction (not recorded which). These receptors all come from a male donor with ankylosing spondylitis or in good health (not recorded which). Both conserved end residues are part of each CDR3. A D gene is named only where the DNA matches it firmly. Clone size is given for some rows only: seen once, a few or many times, or a class if the clone is expanded.

D gene: TRBD2; V gene: TRBV29-1; clone size: few; CDR3 protein: CSVEVGGGNTGELFF
D gene: TRBD1; V gene: TRBV12-3/TRBV12-4; clone size: few; CDR3 protein: CASSLRGGLNTEAFF
D gene: -; V gene: TRBV27; clone size: -; CDR3 protein: CASSLSPNYEQYF
D gene: -; V gene: TRBV27; clone size: few; CDR3 protein: CASSLLGRLSTDTQYF
D gene: -; V gene: TRBV12-3/TRBV12-4; clone size: -; CDR3 protein: CASRPWDGEAFF
D gene: -; V gene: TRBV27; clone size: -; CDR3 protein: CASSLFDKETQYF
D gene: TRBD2; V gene: TRBV6-4; clone size: few; CDR3 protein: CASSALAGVEQFF
D gene: -; V gene: TRBV4-2; clone size: few; CDR3 protein: CASSQLASTSPQYF
D gene: -; V gene: TRBV19; clone size: -; CDR3 protein: CASTLGHGDYEQYF
D gene: TRBD2; V gene: TRBV20-1; clone size: few; CDR3 protein: CSASGGGIDTQYF
D gene: -; V gene: TRBV11-2; clone size: many; CDR3 protein: CASSSVVRGTDTQYF
D gene: -; V gene: TRBV11-1; clone size: few; CDR3 protein: CASSFYHRIDEQYF
D gene: -; V gene: TRBV7-9; clone size: -; CDR3 protein: CASSVQNTGELFF
D gene: -; V gene: TRBV5-6; clone size: many; CDR3 protein: CASGGVTDTQYF
D gene: TRBD2; V gene: TRBV5-6; clone size: many; CDR3 protein: CASSFDDAGLADFETQYF
D gene: TRBD1; V gene: TRBV5-5; clone size: -; CDR3 protein: CASSETGSSNYGYTF
D gene: -; V gene: TRBV9; clone size: many; CDR3 protein: CASSDGARTATNEKLFF
D gene: TRBD2; V gene: TRBV15; clone size: -; CDR3 protein: CATSGTSFYEQFF
D gene: -; V gene: TRBV7-9; clone size: many; CDR3 protein: CASSLQDTQYF
D gene: TRBD1; V gene: TRBV4-1; clone size: few; CDR3 protein: CASSPGTGGLDEQYF
D gene: TRBD2; V gene: TRBV18; clone size: many; CDR3 protein: CASSPPAGGAYEQYF
D gene: -; V gene: TRBV12-3/TRBV12-4; clone size: many; CDR3 protein: CASSLSNYGYTF
D gene: TRBD1; V gene: TRBV14; clone size: -; CDR3 protein: CASSQAAGGGNTQYF
D gene: -; V gene: TRBV6-5; clone size: -; CDR3 protein: CASSYGVNTGELFF
D gene: -; V gene: TRBV20-1; clone size: -; CDR3 protein: CSARDSSGTQYF
D gene: TRBD1; V gene: TRBV6-6; clone size: medium-sized; CDR3 protein: CASSPRDRGYEQYF
D gene: TRBD1; V gene: TRBV24-1; clone size: -; CDR3 protein: CATSDSGTVTDTQYF
D gene: TRBD2; V gene: TRBV3-1; clone size: -; CDR3 protein: CASSHPGLAGFANTGELFF
D gene: -; V gene: TRBV27; clone size: -; CDR3 protein: CASSLYQGKGNIQYF
D gene: -; V gene: TRBV12-3/TRBV12-4; clone size: -; CDR3 protein: CASRGDPGALHF
D gene: -; V gene: TRBV29-1; clone size: few; CDR3 protein: CSVERGSSYEQYF
D gene: TRBD2; V gene: TRBV4-2; clone size: -; CDR3 protein: CASSQGPLAGAYNEQFF
D gene: TRBD2; V gene: TRBV4-1; clone size: -; CDR3 protein: CASSQENPIRTSGRGNEQFF
D gene: TRBD1; V gene: TRBV2; clone size: -; CDR3 protein: CASSESGPGGAPGNEQFF
D gene: TRBD1; V gene: TRBV5-1; clone size: few; CDR3 protein: CASSLGTEPYNEQFF
D gene: -; V gene: TRBV7-9; clone size: -; CDR3 protein: CASSSPFGYEQYF
D gene: -; V gene: TRBV13; clone size: -; CDR3 protein: CASSLGFARDSNQPQHF
D gene: TRBD2; V gene: TRBV20-1; clone size: -; CDR3 protein: CSARDVAGVPEANSYNEQFF
D gene: TRBD1; V gene: TRBV5-1; clone size: many; CDR3 protein: CASSLYRQGVEAFF
D gene: TRBD1; V gene: TRBV2; clone size: -; CDR3 protein: CARSGGRGYEQYF
D gene: TRBD2; V gene: TRBV5-1; clone size: many; CDR3 protein: CASSSGTSGIEQYF
D gene: -; V gene: TRBV18; clone size: few; CDR3 protein: CASSPLDRSHGYTF
D gene: -; V gene: TRBV7-9; clone size: few; CDR3 protein: CASSLEGKRASYEQYF
D gene: TRBD1; V gene: TRBV20-1; clone size: many; CDR3 protein: CSARSSQGAESYEQYF
D gene: TRBD2; V gene: TRBV7-6; clone size: many; CDR3 protein: CASSSREREGYTGSYEQYF
D gene: -; V gene: TRBV13; clone size: few; CDR3 protein: CASSLGAAGWNEQYF
D gene: -; V gene: TRBV4-1; clone size: many; CDR3 protein: CASSPTSGEQYF
D gene: -; V gene: TRBV29-1; clone size: -; CDR3 protein: CSVEGWLSYNEQFF
D gene: -; V gene: TRBV20-1; clone size: -; CDR3 protein: CSARVRTGLSYEQYF
D gene: -; V gene: TRBV2; clone size: few; CDR3 protein: CASSEGASTPYEQYF
D gene: TRBD2; V gene: TRBV6-5; clone size: few; CDR3 protein: CASSYYSGGPYNEQFF
D gene: -; V gene: TRBV12-3/TRBV12-4; clone size: few; CDR3 protein: CASRGGEQFF
D gene: -; V gene: TRBV6-1; clone size: few; CDR3 protein: CASGPGDADTDTQYF
D gene: TRBD1; V gene: TRBV7-2; clone size: few; CDR3 protein: CASSLALQGDTEAFF
D gene: -; V gene: TRBV11-2; clone size: -; CDR3 protein: CASSYGSAYEQYF